Listed below are T cell receptor beta chains from one sample, sequenced in a study of T-cell memory formation after mild COVID-19. TCRdb re-analysed the 5' RACE reads in MiXCR, keeping a single row per CDR3 protein. The top ten hold about 8.7% of the sample, which has 450,000 to 650,000 distinct CDR3 sequences, roughly a fifth seen once. The sample consisted of PBMCs or a T cell subset sorted from them (not recorded which). The receptors come from an adult woman who had mild COVID-19 (a few samples of this study predate the infection). Cell type and time point are not known. CDR3s leave out the opening cysteine and the closing phenylalanine or tryptophan. The order of the fields is V gene, J gene, CDR3 protein.

>TRBV3-1|TRBJ2-1
ASSQGDREPF
>TRBV6-2/TRBV6-3|TRBJ1-2
ASSYDDRVGYT
>TRBV11-3|TRBJ2-3
ASSFKGGPQY
>TRBV7-9|TRBJ2-5
ASSLGGTPEEETQY
>TRBV15|TRBJ2-4
ATSRDLPENIQY
>TRBV5-1|TRBJ2-2
ASSLARQGANTGELF
>TRBV29-1|TRBJ2-7
SVEDRTGTYEQY
>TRBV7-2|TRBJ2-5
ASSRAGTVVETQY
>TRBV12-3/TRBV12-4|TRBJ1-5
ASTAGQGGLH
>TRBV4-1|TRBJ2-5
ASSQFPGRETQY
>TRBV7-8|TRBJ2-7
ASSRRTGVMYEQY
>TRBV7-9|TRBJ2-1
ASSFVPGLGPVEQF
>TRBV25-1|TRBJ1-5
ASPVGANQPQH
>TRBV12-3/TRBV12-4|TRBJ1-4
ASSLETVGEKLF
>TRBV7-2|TRBJ2-1
ASRRRGGNEQF
>TRBV20-1|TRBJ1-2
SALHGTYGYT
>TRBV4-2|TRBJ2-1
ASSRDRGLTYNEQF
>TRBV7-2|TRBJ1-3
ASSSTPPSSGNTIY
>TRBV5-1|TRBJ2-1
ASSPLASGSSYKEQF
>TRBV4-1|TRBJ2-5
ASSQDAAGAIETQY
>TRBV12-3/TRBV12-4|TRBJ2-3
ASSFERAEDTQY
>TRBV7-2|TRBJ2-1
ASSLESSGGFSYNEQF
>TRBV5-8|TRBJ1-2
ASSAFLDRANYGYT
>TRBV14|TRBJ2-3
ASSHVNTQY
>TRBV27|TRBJ2-2
ASSPDRGDRLNTGELF
>TRBV4-3|TRBJ2-7
ASSPRWDSNYEQY
>TRBV20-1|TRBJ2-4
SARWAAGKNIQY
>TRBV7-8|TRBJ1-1
ASSLVGGQGYTEAF
>TRBV9|TRBJ2-5
ASAWGGRLGETQY
>TRBV12-3/TRBV12-4|TRBJ1-2
ASTTGGNHGYT
>TRBV12-3/TRBV12-4|TRBJ1-4
ASSFQSANEKLF
>TRBV24-1|TRBJ2-2
ATSLTGGTGELF
>TRBV11-1|TRBJ2-1
ASRRAGVTEQF
>TRBV3-1|TRBJ2-3
ASSRQGTDTQY
>TRBV6-2/TRBV6-3|TRBJ2-3
ASSYSSGRRTDTQY
>TRBV18|TRBJ2-7
ASSPPLRTSEQY
>TRBV2|TRBJ2-3
ASSELPSSTDTQY
>TRBV3-1|TRBJ1-1
ASSPQGGGTEAF
>TRBV19|TRBJ1-5
ASREGGAGNQPQH
>TRBV4-1|TRBJ2-1
ASSHGGGTYNEQF
>TRBV7-2|TRBJ2-7
ASSSGPSGSYEQY
>TRBV5-1|TRBJ2-1
ASCSGTSGSNEQF
>TRBV12-3/TRBV12-4|TRBJ2-1
ASSTFGTHNEQF
>TRBV24-1|TRBJ2-5
ATSDFEGVEETQY
>TRBV5-6|TRBJ2-2
ASSLEYYANTGELF
>TRBV5-6|TRBJ2-7
ASIRDRDPYEQY
>TRBV24-1|TRBJ2-7
ATSDRKTSGRPYEQY
>TRBV24-1|TRBJ2-7
ATSSRTEPWQQY
>TRBV5-5|TRBJ2-3
ASYLRGRGTDTQY